The sequence of this TCR beta chain was determined in a study of post-analysis software for immune sequencing data. About the research overall: There were relapsing-remitting, secondary progressive and progressive-relapsing multiple sclerosis among the disease courses included.

About this clonotype: The antigen remains unidentified.

Findings of the study overall: The study found TRBV5-6, TRBV5-1 and TRBV20-1 among a few TRBV segments more frequent in patients than controls. Compared against controls, patients with multiple sclerosis displayed significantly lower normalized Chao1 diversity. F measure showed strong co-clustering of same-batch samples.

From germline, CDR1 is SGHDT and CDR2 YYEEEE. The CDR3 consists of 13 residues. V lost 9 bases and J lost 10, with 20 bases in between. Unique molecular identifiers had been added to the TCR beta cDNA libraries. The yield from approximately 1 to 10 million T cells was around 500,000 cDNA molecules in total. A single record per CDR3 protein comes from TCRdb applying MiXCR to the PCR reads. The table includes about 430,000 distinct CDR3 sequences, 30% to 45% detected once. The chain has TRBV5-6 and TRBJ2-1; possibly TRBD1 for D (6 bases). The sequence was collected from a girl aged 2 to 10 with multiple sclerosis. The specimen sequenced was blood. CDR3 residues: CAISHIERGEQFF. CDR3 nucleotide sequence: TGTGCCATCTCACACATCGAAAGGGGGGAGCAGTTCTTC.